The 17 T cell receptor beta chains in this list originate from one sample, sequenced in a study of T cells in Graves' hyperthyroidism and ophthalmopathy. The TCR beta CDR3 regions underwent amplification using RNA transcripts as the source. HTBI primers were used for first-round RT-PCR of the TCR CDR3. TCRdb analysed the multiplex PCR reads with MiXCR anew, one entry per CDR3 protein. The top ten clones hold more than 30% of a sample with hundreds of thousands of distinct CDR3 sequences, less than 25% of them seen once. The sample comprised blood. The receptors derive from a young man with Graves' ophthalmopathy.

V and J are TRBV12-3 or TRBV12-4 and TRBJ2-6, with D unresolved. The V end lost 3 bases, the J end lost 4 bases, and 19 bases lay between the germline ends. This CDR3 region has 18 residues. DNA of the CDR3: TGTGCCAGCAGTTTGGAGACTTCTATCTGGTTCGGGGCCAACGTCCTGACTTTC. This codes for CASSLETSIWFGANVLTF.

In its sample, this clonotype was seen many times. The CDR3 region is CASSFVGYSDTQYF. The CDR3 DNA reads TGTGCCAGCAGTTTCGTGGGATACTCAGATACGCAGTATTTT. The genes are TRBV12-3 or TRBV12-4 and TRBJ2-3; no reliable D call. CDR3 length equals 14 residues. V lost 3 bases to trimming and J lost 4 bases, with 11 bases between them.

This chain connects TRBV7-8 to TRBJ2-7; D is undetermined. Germline CDR1 is SGHVS and CDR2 is FQNEAQ. The CDR3 sequence is 14 residues long. V dropped 2 bases and J dropped 0 bases, with 8 bases sitting between them. The CDR3 spells CASSLKPISYEQYF. The CDR3 DNA is TGTGCCAGCAGCTTAAAACCGATCTCCTACGAGCAGTACTTC.

This chain joins TRBV14 and TRBJ2-7, with TRBD1 identical over 8 bases. The germline CDR1 and CDR2 sequences are SGHDN and FVKESK. V lost 2 bases, J lost 3 bases, and 6 bases stayed unmatched. The CDR3 runs to 15 residues. Here the CDR3 DNA reads TGTGCCAGCAGCCAACAGGGGGCTTACGTCTACGAGCAGTACTTC. Its translation: CASSQQGAYVYEQYF. Drawing the rest from reference TRBV14 and TRBJ2-7, the complete variable domain is EAGVTQFPSHSVIEKGQTVTLRCDPISGHDNLYWYRRVMGKEIKFLLHFVKESKQDESGMPNNRFLAERTGGTYSTLKVQPAELEDSGVYFCASSQQGAYVYEQYFGPGTRLTVT.

The chain employs TRBV10-1 and TRBJ1-5; D remains ambiguous. This CDR3 has 16 amino acids. Trimming removed 3 bases at V and 0 bases at J, with 12 bases between. Germline CDR1 WNHNN, CDR2 SYGVQD (reference sequence). The CDR3 nucleotides read TGCGCCAGCAGTGACCGGGCAGATTATAGCAATCAGCCCCAGCATTTT. As protein: CASSDRADYSNQPQHF.

There are a few counts of this clonotype. The rearrangement uses TRBV30 and TRBJ2-1, with a tentative D call TRBD1 (5 bases). V lost 0 bases to trimming and J lost 5 bases, with 8 bases between them. Germline V gene data show CDR1 as GTSNPN and CDR2 as SVGIG (reference sequence). CDR3 length equals 13 residues. Here the CDR3 DNA reads TGTGCCTGGAGTGTACAGGCTAACAATGAGCAGTTCTTC. Its protein is CAWSVQANNEQFF.

At least ten counts were recorded for this clonotype. The chain links TRBV7-9 to TRBJ2-7, with D maybe TRBD2 (7 bases). CDR3 length: 14 amino acids. The germline CDR1 and CDR2 sequences are SEHNR and FQNEAQ (reference sequence). The germline V and J ends were trimmed by 1 base and 6 bases, with 13 bases remaining between them. CDR3 bases: TGTGCCAGCAGCTTAGAGGAGGGGGGGGTCGAGCAGTACTTC. Translation gives CASSLEEGGVEQYF. The variable domain in full, with the rest retrieved from reference TRBV7-9 and TRBJ2-7, is DTGVSQNPRHKITKRGQNVTFRCDPISEHNRLYWYRQTLGQGPEFLTYFQNEAQLEKSRLLSDRFSAERPKGSFSTLEIQRTEQGDSAMYLCASSLEEGGVEQYFGPGTRLTVT.

This chain joins TRBV2 and TRBJ2-7; D is perhaps TRBD2 (7 bases). The CDR3 length is 15 residues. V dropped 5 bases and J dropped 5 bases, with 19 bases sitting between them. Germline V CDR1 and CDR2: SNHLY, FYNNEI. Written as DNA, the CDR3 is TGTGCCAGCAGTTACGGTTGGCGGGGGCGCGACGAGCAGTACTTC. Amino acid sequence: CASSYGWRGRDEQYF.

Many counts were recorded for this clonotype. The chain employs TRBV28 and TRBJ1-2, with 8 bases aligning to TRBD1. The CDR3 covers 13 residues. From germline, CDR1 is MDHEN and CDR2 SYDVKM. The trim removed 6 bases at V and 5 bases at J, leaving 5 bases unmatched. The CDR3 nucleotides read TGTGCCAGCAGCAAAAGACAGGGGTATGGCTACACCTTC. It translates to CASSKRQGYGYTF.

This clonotype appeared many times. V gene TRBV2 combines with J gene TRBJ2-1, with 13 positions matching TRBD2. Losses at the gene ends were 6 bases for V and 8 bases for J; bases not matched to a gene: 13. CDR3 length equals 17 residues. From germline, CDR1 is SNHLY and CDR2 FYNNEI. The CDR3 reads CASSPSVGTSGIDEQFF. The DNA for the CDR3 is TGTGCCAGCAGCCCCTCGGTGGGGACTAGCGGGATCGATGAGCAGTTCTTC.

V and J are TRBV5-4 and TRBJ2-1, with 13 bases identical to TRBD2. Trimming cost V 4 bases and J 5 bases; bases outside gene matches: 6. This CDR3 contains 16 residues. Germline V gene sequence: CDR1 SGHNT, CDR2 YYREEE (reference sequence). CDR3 nucleotides: TGTGCCAGCAGCCAGGGGACTAGCGGGATCCACAATGAGCAGTTCTTC. Its translation: CASSQGTSGIHNEQFF.

This clonotype was detected a few times. The chain is built from TRBV7-9 and TRBJ2-1; D is possibly TRBD2 (5 bases). This CDR3 region has 15 residues. V gave up 5 bases and J gave up 3 bases, with 14 bases separating them. Per the germline V gene, CDR1 is SEHNR and CDR2 is FQNEAQ (reference sequence). The CDR3 region is CASSPGSDRYNEQFF. The CDR3 nucleotides read TGTGCCAGCAGCCCCGGTAGCGACCGCTACAATGAGCAGTTCTTC.

The chain has TRBV19 and TRBJ1-1, with a weak D call TRBD1 (5 bases). The ends were cut back, 2 bases at V and 0 bases at J, with 13 bases in the middle. The CDR3 extends over 16 amino acids. Germline loops: CDR1 LNHDA, CDR2 SQIVND (reference sequence). The CDR3 reads CASSIRSGPMNTEAFF. The CDR3 bases are TGTGCCAGTAGTATAAGGTCGGGACCCATGAACACTGAAGCTTTCTTT. Based on the CDR3 plus reference TRBV19 and TRBJ1-1, the full variable domain is DGGITQSPKYLFRKEGQNVTLSCEQNLNHDAMYWYRQDPGQGLRLIYYSQIVNDFQKGDIAEGYSVSREKKESFPLTVTSAQKNPTAFYLCASSIRSGPMNTEAFFGQGTRLTVV.

V gene TRBV6-1 combines with J gene TRBJ2-1; D remains unclear. From germline, CDR1 is MNHNS and CDR2 SASEGT. The CDR3 loop spans 16 amino acids. The germline V and J ends were trimmed by 11 bases and 0 bases, with 20 bases remaining between them. This CDR3 is CASTAHYGSSYNEQFF. The CDR3 DNA follows: TGTGCCTCCACCGCCCATTATGGAAGCTCCTACAATGAGCAGTTCTTC.

This clonotype has more than one count but fewer than ten. The V and J genes are TRBV28 and TRBJ1-6, with 8 bases fitting TRBD1. CDR3 size: 13 residues. Germline loops: CDR1 MDHEN, CDR2 SYDVKM. Unmatched junction bases numbered 5, after V lost 9 bases and J lost 7 bases. This CDR3 is CASKQGGNSPLHF. The CDR3 coding sequence is TGTGCCAGTAAACAGGGGGGAAATTCACCCCTCCACTTT.

This clonotype is a singleton in its sample. The chain has TRBV9 and TRBJ2-7; tentatively, D is TRBD1 or TRBD2 (5 bases each). CDR3 length: 16 residues. Germline V gene data show CDR1 as SGDLS and CDR2 as YYNGEE. V lost 0 bases, J lost 0 bases, and 13 bases lay in between. CDR3 nucleotide sequence: TGTGCCAGCAGCGTAGATGACGGGACGGGCTCCTACGAGCAGTACTTC. Amino acids: CASSVDDGTGSYEQYF.

This clonotype showed up just a few times. The chain employs TRBV7-6 and TRBJ2-5; possible D gene TRBD1, 6 bases. The CDR3 sequence is 15 residues long. Germline lookup yields CDR1 SGHVS and CDR2 FNYEAQ. V shed 6 bases and J shed 1 base, with 15 bases lying between them. In DNA, the CDR3 is TGTGCCAGCAGTTTCTCTGGACAGTCCCAAGAGACCCAGTACTTC. Amino acids: CASSFSGQSQETQYF.